The rows below give T cell receptor beta chains drawn from one sample of a study of T-cell memory formation after mild COVID-19. TCRdb passed the 5' RACE reads through MiXCR, listing each CDR3 protein once. The sample lists about 320,000 distinct CDR3 sequences, 14% occurring once. Sequencing used PBMCs or a T cell subset sorted from them (not recorded which). The receptors come from a man younger than 35 who had mild COVID-19 (a few samples of this study predate the infection). Cell type and time point are not known. Each CDR3 is given without its conserved first and last residue. A D gene is named only where the DNA matches it firmly.

14	.	TRBV21-1	TRBJ1-5	ASSPMGIPANQPQH
10	.	TRBV7-9	TRBJ2-1	ASSLEGVEQF
13	.	TRBV4-2	TRBJ2-2	ASSQASARTGELF
10	.	TRBV15	TRBJ2-7	ATSRDRYEQY
12	TRBD1	TRBV2	TRBJ2-3	ASSETGGVDTQY
15	.	TRBV6-5	TRBJ2-2	ASSYERYRVGTGELF
12	.	TRBV12-3/TRBV12-4	TRBJ2-4	ASSRSQFENIQY
14	TRBD2	TRBV15	TRBJ2-3	ATSRELAGITDTQY
12	.	TRBV7-9	TRBJ2-2	ASRSDRDTGELF
9	.	TRBV7-8	TRBJ1-1	ASSFDTEAF
11	.	TRBV29-1	TRBJ2-3	SVGAASTDTQY
13	TRBD1	TRBV7-8	TRBJ1-2	ASSLESDRNYGYT
9	.	TRBV4-1	TRBJ2-5	ASSQGGTQY
9	TRBD1	TRBV28	TRBJ1-2	ASSGTAGYT
13	.	TRBV6-5	TRBJ2-3	ASSTTGRTTDTQY
11	TRBD2	TRBV6-1	TRBJ2-7	ASSEGGMEEQY
13	.	TRBV4-3	TRBJ2-1	ASSPPTAERHEQF
12	.	TRBV12-3/TRBV12-4	TRBJ2-5	ASSRTLGGETQY
13	TRBD1	TRBV6-2/TRBV6-3	TRBJ2-2	ASSYRQGETGELF
14	TRBD2	TRBV5-1	TRBJ2-3	ASSLGLAGPTDTQY
13	.	TRBV7-9	TRBJ2-3	ASSFRRDGTDTQY
11	TRBD1	TRBV15	TRBJ1-4	ATAIADRAKLF
13	.	TRBV7-9	TRBJ2-2	ASSLPGLPTGELF
11	.	TRBV12-3/TRBV12-4	TRBJ1-5	ATQYRVNQPQH
11	TRBD1	TRBV6-5	TRBJ1-1	ASSYRDRGHAF
12	.	TRBV20-1	TRBJ2-5	MLTRGNGGETQY
10	.	TRBV9	TRBJ2-5	ASSAEGETQY
9	.	TRBV29-1	TRBJ1-2	SVDANYGYT
12	.	TRBV5-1	TRBJ2-5	ASSLEGTQETQY
11	.	TRBV24-1	TRBJ1-4	ATSTPPGEKLF
13	TRBD2	TRBV6-4	TRBJ2-1	ASSDSSGGNNEQF
13	TRBD2	TRBV9	TRBJ2-3	ASSGGLAGADTQY
12	TRBD1	TRBV5-8	TRBJ1-5	ASSLGDRVQPQH
14	.	TRBV7-8	TRBJ1-4	ASSFFRVTTNEKLF
10	TRBD1	TRBV2	TRBJ1-2	ASTRQGDGYT
15	TRBD2	TRBV12-5	TRBJ2-3	ASGPRGGGTITDTQY
14	TRBD1	TRBV6-5	TRBJ1-1	ASSYSGTGQNTEAF
14	TRBD1	TRBV4-1	TRBJ2-7	ASSQVPSTGTYEQY
13	.	TRBV5-5	TRBJ1-6	ASSLGPGLNSPLH
15	TRBD2	TRBV3-1	TRBJ2-3	ASSQGRTSGGAFRQY
13	.	TRBV7-8	TRBJ2-3	ASSLGVFLTDTQY
14	.	TRBV3-1	TRBJ2-2	ASSPMVGTAGGELF
11	TRBD1	TRBV20-1	TRBJ1-1	SVPDRGNTEAF
15	.	TRBV4-1	TRBJ2-3	ASSHPGGEPSTDTQY
11	.	TRBV6-1	TRBJ1-5	ASSEGGWQPQH
14	.	TRBV5-1	TRBJ2-3	ASSSRGDRRVDTQY
16	.	TRBV11-2	TRBJ2-3	ASSSGRILFKRTDTQY
13	.	TRBV7-2	TRBJ2-7	ASSLAVGEIYEQY
11	.	TRBV6-5	TRBJ1-2	ASSAGRIYGYT
13	TRBD2	TRBV4-3	TRBJ2-1	ASSHLAGGPNEQF
12	TRBD1	TRBV12-3/TRBV12-4	TRBJ1-1	ASSRDRGHTEAF
13	TRBD1	TRBV7-2	TRBJ1-4	ASSLPTGDNEKLF
13	TRBD1	TRBV4-1	TRBJ2-1	ASSQLYGQGLGQF